These 28 T cell receptor beta chains share one sample of origin, sequenced in a study of shared clonotypes between healthy human individuals. Assay: immunoSEQ multiplex PCR; the TCRdb copy retains only in-frame clones and omits some. The table includes 2 million or so clones, 85% to 95% detected once. The sample consisted of naive CD4+ T cells sorted from blood. Subset in this sample: CD45RA+ positively selected. The source of these receptors is a man aged 18-30 years in good health.

The rearrangement joins TRBV27 to TRBJ1-5; D unresolved. V lost 5 bases, J lost 0 bases, and 17 bases lay in between. In germline, CDR1 is MNHEY, CDR2 SMNVEV (reference sequence). The CDR3 spans 17 residues. The DNA for the CDR3 is TGTGCCAGCAGTCCCGGGTCAGGAGGGTCTAGCAATCAGCCCCAGCATTTT. It specifies CASSPGSGGSSNQPQHF.

The chain employs TRBV2 and TRBJ2-7; maybe TRBD1 (6 bases). This CDR3 contains 13 residues. Trimming pared 5 bases from V and 3 bases from J, leaving 11 bases between. CDR1 is SNHLY and CDR2 is FYNNEI in the germline V gene. The chain's CDR3 is CASSRGNFYEQYF. Here the CDR3 DNA reads TGTGCCAGCAGTAGGGGGAACTTCTACGAGCAGTACTTC.

The chain links TRBV10-3 to TRBJ2-5, with 9 bases matching TRBD2. There are 17 residues in the CDR3. Unmatched junction bases numbered 7, after V lost 0 bases and J lost 2 bases. CDR1 and CDR2 (germline): ENHRY, SYGVKD. CDR3 nucleotide sequence: TGTGCCATCAGTGAGTCGTGGCTAGCGGGGCCACAAGAGACCCAGTACTTC. As protein: CAISESWLAGPQETQYF.

J is TRBJ1-1 and V is TRBV30; D gene uncertain. CDR3 length: 10 residues. Trimming left V 0 bases short and J 10 bases short, with 6 bases between. In germline, CDR1 is GTSNPN, CDR2 SVGIG (reference sequence). For the CDR3, the DNA is TGTGCCTGGAGTGTAGAACGAGCTTTCTTT. It is translated as CAWSVERAFF.

This chain connects TRBV7-2 to TRBJ1-2; D unresolved. There are 15 residues in the CDR3. Trimming pared 1 base from V and 4 bases from J, leaving 13 bases between. Germline V gene lookup returns CDR1 SGHTA and CDR2 FQGNSA. CDR3 region: CASSLDQVRGYGYTF. The DNA of the CDR3 is TGTGCCAGCAGCTTAGATCAGGTGCGAGGCTATGGCTACACCTTC. Using reference TRBV7-2 and TRBJ1-2 for the parts outside the CDR3, the full variable domain is GAGVSQSPSNKVTEKGKDVELRCDPISGHTALYWYRQSLGQGLEFLIYFQGNSAPDKSGLPSDRFSAERTGGSVSTLTIQRTQQEDSAVYLCASSLDQVRGYGYTFGSGTRLTVV.

This chain connects TRBV5-4 to TRBJ2-3; D possibly corresponds to TRBD1 (5 bases). This CDR3 spans 15 amino acids. The germline CDR1 and CDR2 sequences are SGHNT and YYREEE (reference sequence). The ends were cut back, 0 bases at V and 4 bases at J, with 12 bases in the middle. CDR3 DNA: TGTGCCAGCAGCTTGGCCGACAGAGAGGCAGATACGCAGTATTTT. Protein: CASSLADREADTQYF.

Worth noting for this clone: Other DNA sequences in this sample translate to the same CDR3. This sequence joins TRBV11-2 and TRBJ1-1; TRBD1 is a possible D gene (5 bases). The germline CDR1 and CDR2 sequences are SGHAT and FQNNGV. Trimming removed 5 bases at V and 0 bases at J, with 13 bases between. The length of the CDR3 is 15 residues. CDR3 DNA: TGTGCCAGCAGCCTAGGGACCGTTATGAACACTGAAGCTTTCTTT. Protein: CASSLGTVMNTEAFF.

This clone was counted once. This chain links TRBV18 with TRBJ2-7, with D possibly matching TRBD2 (6 bases). Trimming stripped 3 bases from V and 5 bases from J, with 14 bases between. Germline loops: CDR1 KGHSH, CDR2 LQKENI. The CDR3 covers 14 residues. The CDR3 coding sequence is TGTGCCAGCTCACCTCGGGAGAAGAGGGACGAGCAGTACTTC. Translating gives CASSPREKRDEQYF.

Only one count was recorded for this clone. CDR3 region: CAISESEGEKLFF. The CDR3 nucleotides read TGTGCCATCAGTGAGTCGGAGGGGGAAAAACTGTTTTTT. The rearrangement links TRBV10-3 to TRBJ1-4; weak D call: TRBD1 (5 bases). The length of the CDR3 is 13 residues. Trimming removed 0 bases from V and 8 bases from J, with 7 bases in between. CDR1 is ENHRY and CDR2 is SYGVKD in the germline V gene.

The chain links TRBV6-1 to TRBJ2-4; D possibly matches TRBD1 or TRBD2 (5 bases each). Between the trimmed V and J ends, which lost 10 bases and 1 base, there was a span of 17 bases. CDR1 MNHNS and CDR2 SASEGT come from the germline V gene. The CDR3 contains 15 residues. CDR3: CATTIPWGAKNIQYF. CDR3 nucleotides: TGTGCCACCACGATTCCCTGGGGGGCCAAAAACATTCAGTACTTC.

The chain links TRBV7-3 to TRBJ2-2, with D possibly being TRBD1 (5 bases). Germline CDR1 SGHTA, CDR2 FQGTGA. The CDR3 spans 13 residues. Trimming took off 5 bases at V and 9 bases at J, with 13 bases between the two ends. In nucleotides, the CDR3 is TGTGCCAGCAGCCTTGCCCCGGACAGGGAGCTGTTTTTT. It specifies CASSLAPDRELFF.

A remark on this clone: The sample carries other DNA sequences with the same CDR3. The V gene is TRBV5-1, the J gene TRBJ2-5; 8 nucleotides match TRBD1. The V segment lost 5 bases and the J segment 0 bases; nucleotides outside the gene matches: 3. The CDR3 sequence is 14 residues long. The germline gives CDR1 SGHRS, CDR2 YFSETQ. The chain's CDR3 is CASRPGQDQETQYF. CDR3 sequence (DNA): TGCGCCAGCAGACCGGGACAGGACCAAGAGACCCAGTACTTC.

This clone turned up a few times. The rearrangement links TRBV7-2 to TRBJ2-5; weak D call: TRBD2 (6 bases). This CDR3 region has 13 residues. Trimming removed 1 base at V and 5 bases at J, with 8 bases between. Germline values: CDR1 SGHTA, CDR2 FQGNSA. This CDR3 is CASSLGTTETQYF. DNA for the CDR3: TGTGCCAGCAGCTTAGGGACTACCGAGACCCAGTACTTC.

This rearrangement joins TRBV2 to TRBJ2-7; 7 bases map to TRBD1. Per germline, CDR1 SNHLY and CDR2 FYNNEI. V dropped 4 bases and J dropped 4; count of bases not matched to a gene: 4. The CDR3 totals 13 residues. The CDR3 is CASSVAGGYEQYF. The DNA for the CDR3 is TGTGCCAGCAGTGTGGCAGGGGGTTACGAGCAGTACTTC.

The V gene is TRBV9, the J gene TRBJ2-3; 11 bases are shared with TRBD2. With 4 bases clipped from V and 7 bases from J, the junction kept 8 bases outside the gene matches. Germline CDR1 reads SGDLS; CDR2 reads YYNGEE. The CDR3 consists of 15 residues. CDR3 residues: CASSPTSGGSHTQYF. The CDR3 DNA follows: TGTGCCAGCAGCCCTACTAGCGGGGGCTCGCATACGCAGTATTTT.

This rearrangement joins TRBV11-2 to TRBJ1-1; D is undetermined. V lost 5 bases and J 7 bases, leaving 14 bases between the germline ends. Germline V gives CDR1 SGHAT, CDR2 FQNNGV. The CDR3 runs to 13 residues. CDR3 DNA sequence: TGTGCCAGCAGCCTCAACCGACGGATTGAAGCTTTCTTT. It codes for CASSLNRRIEAFF.

The chain combines TRBV11-2 with TRBJ2-1; 9 bases are a match to TRBD2. There are 15 residues in the CDR3. V shed 5 bases, J shed 5 bases, and the junction held 7 bases outside the gene matches. Germline V gene lookup returns CDR1 SGHAT and CDR2 FQNNGV. The CDR3 region has the DNA TGTGCCAGCAGCCCCTCGCGGGGGGGCAACAATGAGCAGTTCTTC. Translated: CASSPSRGGNNEQFF.

The V call is TRBV5-8, the J call TRBJ1-3; no reliable D call. Germline lookup yields CDR1 SGHTS and CDR2 YDEGEE. V lost 6 bases and J lost 4, with 8 bases in between. The CDR3 sequence is 12 residues long. The CDR3 DNA follows: TGTGCCAGCACCCCGACAGGAAACACCATATATTTT. Encoded protein: CASTPTGNTIYF.

This chain links TRBV10-1 with TRBJ1-3; tentative D call: TRBD1 (5 bases). V was pared by 1 base and J by 1 base, with 14 bases between. In germline, CDR1 is WNHNN, CDR2 SYGVQD (reference sequence). The CDR3 extends over 17 amino acids. The CDR3 reads CASSEFGAFSSGNTIYF. The CDR3 nucleotides are TGCGCCAGCAGTGAGTTTGGGGCCTTTTCTTCTGGAAACACCATATATTTT.

The chain is built from TRBV10-3 and TRBJ1-5; no clear D gene. The germline CDR1 and CDR2 sequences are ENHRY and SYGVKD. Trimming stripped 4 bases from V and 3 bases from J, with 10 bases between. This CDR3 comprises 14 residues. CDR3 bases: TGTGCCATCAGTGCGAAGGCGGACAATCAGCCCCAGCATTTT. Translating gives CAISAKADNQPQHF.

This clone was observed once. The genes are TRBV5-1 and TRBJ2-1; TRBD1 matches at 7 bases. CDR1 is SGHRS, CDR2 YFSETQ, per germline. V lost 4 bases and J lost 0; bases outside the gene matches: 4. This CDR3 spans 15 amino acids. CDR3 coding DNA: TGCGCCAGCAGCATAGGGGGCTTCTCCTACAATGAGCAGTTCTTC. Its translation: CASSIGGFSYNEQFF.

This clone was observed once. The V call is TRBV11-2, the J call TRBJ2-5; 8 nucleotides align to TRBD1. The ends lost 5 bases at V and 5 bases at J; junction bases unmatched: 10. Germline CDR1 and CDR2: SGHAT and FQNNGV. The CDR3 consists of 15 residues. The CDR3 reads CASSLTGDKKETQYF. Written as DNA, the CDR3 is TGTGCCAGCAGCCTGACAGGGGACAAAAAGGAGACCCAGTACTTC.

This clone was counted a single time. The chain uses TRBV30 and TRBJ1-3, with no clear D. The V end was cut by 3 bases, the J end by 0 bases, with 3 bases between. The CDR3 runs to 12 residues. Per germline, CDR1 GTSNPN and CDR2 SVGIG (reference sequence). The CDR3 bases are TGTGCCTGGAGCCACTCTGGAAACACCATATATTTT. Its translation: CAWSHSGNTIYF.

The genes are TRBV11-2 and TRBJ2-2; D is tentatively TRBD1 or TRBD2 (5 bases each). V was cut by 4 bases and J by 6 bases, with 15 bases left in between. CDR1 and CDR2 from the germline V gene are SGHAT and FQNNGV. This CDR3 region has 15 residues. Here the CDR3 DNA reads TGTGCCAGCAGCTACAACCGGGACCCCGCCGGGGAGCTGTTTTTT. This codes for CASSYNRDPAGELFF.

The chain links TRBV29-1 to TRBJ1-1; D possibly corresponds to TRBD1 (6 bases). The V gene's germline CDR1 is SQVTM and CDR2 ANQGSEA. The V end was cut by 7 bases, the J end by 4 bases, with 22 bases between. The CDR3 loop spans 15 amino acids. CDR3 nucleotide sequence: TGCAGCGCCGGGGGCCTCAGGGGCCAACTCACTGAAGCTTTCTTT. Translation gives CSAGGLRGQLTEAFF.

The V gene is TRBV28, the J gene TRBJ2-3; D gene unclear. The CDR3 covers 12 residues. Germline CDR1 is MDHEN and CDR2 is SYDVKM. Trimming left V 7 bases short and J 6 bases short, with 11 bases between. The CDR3 spells CASISTSDTQYF. In nucleotides, the CDR3 is TGTGCCAGCATCAGCACGTCGGATACGCAGTATTTT.

The chain recombines TRBV7-8 with TRBJ1-2, with 9 bases aligning to TRBD1. This CDR3 has 13 residues. The germline V gene has CDR1 SGHVS and CDR2 FQNEAQ. V shed 4 bases, J shed 7 bases, and the junction held 4 bases outside the gene matches. CDR3 in DNA: TGTGCCAGCAGCTCCACAGGGGGCTCTGGCTACACCTTC. Amino acids: CASSSTGGSGYTF.

The rearrangement links TRBV30 to TRBJ2-7; D unresolved. The CDR3 sequence is 12 residues long. V lost 3 bases to trimming and J lost 1 base, with 7 bases between them. Germline V CDR1 and CDR2: GTSNPN, SVGIG (reference sequence). CDR3 sequence reads: CAWRLNSYEQYF. The CDR3 DNA sequence: TGTGCCTGGAGATTGAATTCCTACGAGCAGTACTTC.